Included here is one TCR beta chain sequence, with context. The data are from a study of blood T cell repertoires in COVID-19. Background on the study: Acute and convalescent COVID-19 samples came from the United States, Italy and Spain. Sources were T cells, B-cell-depleted T cells, or PBMCs; the material itself was cDNA or gDNA.

Per the study methods: Researchers report that nucleated cell counts were estimated from reference gene primer amplification. The method was immunoSEQ multiplex PCR; TCRdb's version includes in-frame clones alone and lacks a portion of them. V, J and clone size are taken as reported in that table, and D and trimming were inferred from the DNA itself. The repertoire has around 300,000 clones, around 90% of them found once; the top ten carry 5.5% to 8%. The clonotype originates from a woman aged 45 to 65 with COVID-19, enrolled during active disease. The sequenced material came from peripheral blood.

The CDR3 is CASSLGTSGLQETQYF. As DNA, the CDR3 is TGTGCCAGCAGCTTGGGGACTAGCGGCCTTCAAGAGACCCAGTACTTC. V and J are TRBV11-2 and TRBJ2-5; 11 bases align to TRBD2. CDR3 length: 16 residues. V lost 3 bases, J lost 2 bases, and 5 bases stayed unmatched. Looked up from germline, CDR1 is SGHAT and CDR2 is FQNNGV.